This is a list of T cell receptor beta chains from one sample in a study of T cell repertoires in cytomegalovirus infection. The antigens these receptors bind are not known. TCRdb passed the reads through MiXCR, listing each CDR3 protein once. The top ten hold 15% to 20% of the sample, which has about 500,000 distinct CDR3 sequences, roughly a third seen once. This material consisted of cultured PBMCs, taken from culture after CMV antigen stimulation. All receptors derive from a human donor in good health (CMV status not recorded). Some clones in this sample may be carry-over from other donors' samples. CDR3s include the opening cysteine and the closing phenylalanine or tryptophan. A D gene is named only where the DNA matches it firmly. A clone size is listed for some rows: how often the clone was seen (once, few, many), or a class if it is expanded.

d_gene	v_gene	abundance	j_gene	CDR3nt	CDR3aa
NA	TRBV28	NA	TRBJ2-7	TGTGCCAGCAGTTTAGGCAAGCGAGCCTACGAGCAGTACTTC	CASSLGKRAYEQYF
NA	TRBV6-5	few	TRBJ2-1	TGTGCCAGCGCAGTTCGTCGGGCGGGACCTAACAATGAGCAGTTCTTC	CASAVRRAGPNNEQFF
NA	TRBV28	NA	TRBJ2-7	TGTGCCAGCAGTTTCCAAACCGACGGAGCCTACGAGCAGTACTTC	CASSFQTDGAYEQYF
TRBD2	TRBV12-3/TRBV12-4	NA	TRBJ2-2	TGTGCCAGCAGTTTAGCTGGCGGGAGGGTCACCGGGGAGCTGTTTTTT	CASSLAGGRVTGELFF
TRBD1	TRBV12-5	NA	TRBJ2-1	TGTGCTAGCGGGACAGCCTCCTACAATGAGCAGTTCTTC	CASGTASYNEQFF
NA	TRBV7-2	NA	TRBJ2-3	TGTGCCAGCAGCTTAGAGTGGGGGGATACGCAGTATTTT	CASSLEWGDTQYF
TRBD1	TRBV6-5	NA	TRBJ1-2	TGTGCCAGCAGTAATCCGGGACAGGGCAACTATGGCTACACCTTC	CASSNPGQGNYGYTF
NA	TRBV6-2/TRBV6-3	few	TRBJ2-2	TGTGCCAGCGGAGGACAACAGGAGGCCGGGGAGCTGTTTTTT	CASGGQQEAGELFF
NA	TRBV5-4	few	TRBJ1-1	TGTGCCAGCAGCCTCAGGACCCGGGACGGTGAAGCTTTCTTT	CASSLRTRDGEAFF
TRBD1	TRBV4-1	few	TRBJ1-1	TGCGCCAGCAGCCAGGCCGGGACAGGGGGCTTTGAAGCTTTCTTT	CASSQAGTGGFEAFF
TRBD2	TRBV20-1	NA	TRBJ2-7	TGCAGTGCTAGAGATCGCCTAGCGGGAGATCGAGTGTACGAGCAGTACTTC	CSARDRLAGDRVYEQYF
TRBD2	TRBV12-3/TRBV12-4	NA	TRBJ2-5	TGTGCCAGCAGTTTTGATAAATGGGCTAGCGGGAATCAAGAGACCCAGTACTTC	CASSFDKWASGNQETQYF
TRBD1	TRBV15	NA	TRBJ2-2	TGTGCCACCAGCAGAGCGACAGGGGGCCTCAACACCGGGGAGCTGTTTTTT	CATSRATGGLNTGELFF
NA	TRBV7-2	many	TRBJ2-4	TGTGCCAGCAGCTTCGTGCCAAGAAACATTCAGTACTTC	CASSFVPRNIQYF
TRBD2	TRBV11-2	NA	TRBJ2-7	TGTGTCACGCGGCGGGAGGGCCCTTACGAGCAGTACTTC	CVTRREGPYEQYF
TRBD2	TRBV27	few	TRBJ2-5	TGTGCCAGCAGTTTAGAAGCGGGAGCCGCTTCAGAGACCCAGTACTTC	CASSLEAGAASETQYF
TRBD1	TRBV30	few	TRBJ1-6	TGTGCCTGGAGTGTGGGACAGGGGGACGGTTCACCCCTCCACTTT	CAWSVGQGDGSPLHF
NA	TRBV6-6	NA	TRBJ2-5	TGTGCCAGCACAGGAAGGGACGAGACCCAGTACTTC	CASTGRDETQYF
TRBD2	TRBV20-1	many	TRBJ2-7	TGCAGTGCTAGAGCCCCCCTCGGGACTAGCGGGACCCACCAATTCTCCTACGAGCAGTACTTC	CSARAPLGTSGTHQFSYEQYF
TRBD1	TRBV27	few	TRBJ1-2	TGTGCCAGCAAAGCAACCGGGACAGGGCCCTCTGGCTACACCTTC	CASKATGTGPSGYTF
NA	TRBV5-6	NA	TRBJ1-1	TGTGCCAGCAGCGGTCCCGGACGAACCACTGAAGCTTTCTTT	CASSGPGRTTEAFF
NA	TRBV6-5	few	TRBJ2-1	TGTGCCAGCAGCCGCATCCAGCGAAGGGACAATGAGCAGTTCTTC	CASSRIQRRDNEQFF
TRBD2	TRBV11-2	NA	TRBJ2-3	TGTGCCAGCAGCTTAGCGGGAGGGAACACAGATACGCAGTATTTT	CASSLAGGNTDTQYF
NA	TRBV5-4	NA	TRBJ2-5	TGTGCCAGCAGCTTGATGAGGGGCGCAGGTATTGAGACCCAGTACTTC	CASSLMRGAGIETQYF
NA	TRBV27	few	TRBJ2-1	TGTGCGGTGGGGGGAGAGCAGTTCTTC	CAVGGEQFF
TRBD1	TRBV5-1	NA	TRBJ2-7	TGCGCCAGCAGCCATGGACAGGGCTCTTATCAGTACTTC	CASSHGQGSYQYF
TRBD1	TRBV20-1	few	TRBJ2-3	TGCAGTGCTCAGGCGGGACAGGTTACTCCAGATACGCAGTATTTT	CSAQAGQVTPDTQYF
NA	TRBV7-2	many	TRBJ1-6	TGTGCCAGCAGCTCTACTTTTGGACAGAGTACTAATTCACCCCTCCACTTT	CASSSTFGQSTNSPLHF
NA	TRBV7-9	NA	TRBJ1-2	TGTGCCAGCAGCTCCGACACCTTTAACTATGGCTACACCTTC	CASSSDTFNYGYTF
NA	TRBV7-6	NA	TRBJ2-1	TGTGCTAGCAGCTTAGATTCCAGTACTGAGCAGTTCTTC	CASSLDSSTEQFF
NA	TRBV15	NA	TRBJ2-3	TGTGCCACCAGCAGACCAACCGACGCCACAGATACGCAGTATTTT	CATSRPTDATDTQYF
NA	TRBV20-1	few	TRBJ2-3	TGCAGTGCCGTCAGTGGTGGCGGTAGCACAGATACGCAGTATTTT	CSAVSGGGSTDTQYF
NA	TRBV4-1	NA	TRBJ2-2	TGCGCCAGCAGCCCTACGGGCTCCACGAACACCGGGGAGCTGTTTTTT	CASSPTGSTNTGELFF
NA	TRBV4-3	few	TRBJ2-2	TGCGCCAGCAGCCAAGAAGATGCGCCTTACCCCGGGGAGCTGTTTTTT	CASSQEDAPYPGELFF
TRBD2	TRBV12-3/TRBV12-4	NA	TRBJ2-5	TGTGCCAGCAGTCCCCCGGGACTAGCGGGAGGAGAGACCCAGTACTTC	CASSPPGLAGGETQYF
NA	TRBV11-2	few	TRBJ1-4	TGTGCCAGCAGCTTAGGGTATAGGGGCAATGAAAAACTGTTTTTT	CASSLGYRGNEKLFF
NA	TRBV7-9	many	TRBJ2-1	TGTGCCAGCAGCTTAAGTGGGAGTCCCTACAATGAGCAGTTCTTC	CASSLSGSPYNEQFF
NA	TRBV19	NA	TRBJ1-4	TGTGCCAGTAGTATAGATGGCACGGGAGGACGGAGTGGAAAACTGTTTTTT	CASSIDGTGGRSGKLFF
TRBD2	TRBV5-6	NA	TRBJ2-1	TGTGCCAGCAGCTCGGGACTAGCGGACGACAATGAGCAGTTCTTC	CASSSGLADDNEQFF
NA	TRBV7-2	few	TRBJ2-1	TGTGCCAGCAGCATGGACCCAGAGCAGTTCTTC	CASSMDPEQFF
TRBD1	TRBV7-8	NA	TRBJ1-1	TGTGCCAGCAGCTTAAGGGCAGGGGGGAACACTGAAGCTTTCTTT	CASSLRAGGNTEAFF
TRBD2	TRBV12-3/TRBV12-4	NA	TRBJ2-3	TGTGCCAGCTCCCCTCGACTAGCTAGCACAGATACGCAGTATTTT	CASSPRLASTDTQYF
NA	TRBV7-9	NA	TRBJ2-1	TGTGCCAGCAGCCCTCGACTAGATGGGGGTGAGCAGTTCTTC	CASSPRLDGGEQFF
NA	TRBV5-6	NA	TRBJ1-2	TGTGCCAGCGGGACGTCGGGAAGGTACACCTTC	CASGTSGRYTF
TRBD1	TRBV7-9	many	TRBJ1-2	TGTGCCAGCAGCTCGGGACAGCGATATGGCTACACCTTC	CASSSGQRYGYTF
NA	TRBV28	NA	TRBJ2-7	TGTGCCAGCACCCGACAGGCCCGCTACGAGCAGTACTTC	CASTRQARYEQYF
TRBD2	TRBV20-1	NA	TRBJ2-1	TGCAGTGCTAATAAGCTAGCGGGAGGTTCCCCCTACAATGAGCAGTTCTTC	CSANKLAGGSPYNEQFF
TRBD1	TRBV6-2/TRBV6-3	few	TRBJ2-7	TGTGCCAGCAGTTCCGAGGACAGGGGGTTGTCCGAGCAGTACTTC	CASSSEDRGLSEQYF
TRBD2	TRBV7-2	NA	TRBJ2-3	TGTGCCAGCAGCTTAGGATCCAGCGGGAGGGCCCGAGGTAGCACAGATACGCAGTATTTT	CASSLGSSGRARGSTDTQYF
NA	TRBV6-2/TRBV6-3	NA	TRBJ2-2	TGTGCCAGCAACGCGGTAGGGGCCGGGGAGCTGTTTTTT	CASNAVGAGELFF